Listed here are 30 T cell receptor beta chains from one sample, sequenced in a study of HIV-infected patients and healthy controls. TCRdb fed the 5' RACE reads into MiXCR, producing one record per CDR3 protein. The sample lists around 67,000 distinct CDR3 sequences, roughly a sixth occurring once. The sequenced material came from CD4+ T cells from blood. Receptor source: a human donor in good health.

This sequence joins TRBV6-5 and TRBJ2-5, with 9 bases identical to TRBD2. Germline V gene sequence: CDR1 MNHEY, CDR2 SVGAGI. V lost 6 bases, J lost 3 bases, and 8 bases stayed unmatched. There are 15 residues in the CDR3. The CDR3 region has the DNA TGTGCCAGCAGCAAACCCGGACTAGCGAAAGAGACCCAGTACTTC. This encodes CASSKPGLAKETQYF.

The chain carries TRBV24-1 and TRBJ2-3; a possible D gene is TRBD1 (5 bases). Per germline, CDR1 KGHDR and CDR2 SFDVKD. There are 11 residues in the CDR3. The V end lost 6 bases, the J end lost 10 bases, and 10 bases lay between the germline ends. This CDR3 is CATSSRVAQYF. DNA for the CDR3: TGTGCCACCAGTTCCAGGGTGGCGCAGTATTTT.

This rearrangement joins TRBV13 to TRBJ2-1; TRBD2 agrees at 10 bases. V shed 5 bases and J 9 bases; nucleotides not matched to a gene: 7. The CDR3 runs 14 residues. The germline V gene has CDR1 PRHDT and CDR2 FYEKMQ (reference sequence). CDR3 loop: CASSPPGTSVEQFF. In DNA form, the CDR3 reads TGTGCCAGCAGCCCACCCGGGACTAGCGTTGAGCAGTTCTTC.

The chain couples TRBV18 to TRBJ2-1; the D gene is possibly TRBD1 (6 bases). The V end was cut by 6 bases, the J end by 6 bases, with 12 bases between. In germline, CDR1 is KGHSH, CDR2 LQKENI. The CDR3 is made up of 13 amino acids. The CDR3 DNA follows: TGTGCCAGCTCGTCCACAGGGTCCAATGAGCAGTTCTTC. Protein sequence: CASSSTGSNEQFF.

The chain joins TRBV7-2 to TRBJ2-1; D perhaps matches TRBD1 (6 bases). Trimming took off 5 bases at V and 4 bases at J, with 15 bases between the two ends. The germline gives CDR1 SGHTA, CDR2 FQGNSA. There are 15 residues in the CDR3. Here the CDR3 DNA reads TGTGCCAGCAGCAACACAGGGAATTTATACAATGAGCAGTTCTTC. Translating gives CASSNTGNLYNEQFF.

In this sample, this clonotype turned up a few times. CDR3 in DNA: TGTGCCAGCAGTGAAGCGAAAAGGGGGTACAATCAGCCCCAGCATTTT. It specifies CASSEAKRGYNQPQHF. The rearrangement uses TRBV6-1 and TRBJ1-5; the D gene is possibly TRBD1 (6 bases). The CDR3 consists of 16 residues. Trimming shortened V by 0 bases and J by 3 bases, and 12 bases separated the two germline ends. Germline assignment: CDR1 MNHNS and CDR2 SASEGT.

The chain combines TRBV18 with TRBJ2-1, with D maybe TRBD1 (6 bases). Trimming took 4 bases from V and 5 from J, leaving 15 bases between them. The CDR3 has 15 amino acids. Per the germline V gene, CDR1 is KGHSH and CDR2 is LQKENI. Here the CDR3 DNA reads TGTGCCAGCTCACAATTACAGGGTCCGAACAATGAGCAGTTCTTC. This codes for CASSQLQGPNNEQFF.

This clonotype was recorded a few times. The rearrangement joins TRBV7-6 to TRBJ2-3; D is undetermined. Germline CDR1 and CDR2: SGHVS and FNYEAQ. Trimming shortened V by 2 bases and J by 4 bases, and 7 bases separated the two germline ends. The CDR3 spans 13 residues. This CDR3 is CASSLKWADTQYF. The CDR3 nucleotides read TGTGCCAGCAGCTTAAAGTGGGCAGATACGCAGTATTTT.

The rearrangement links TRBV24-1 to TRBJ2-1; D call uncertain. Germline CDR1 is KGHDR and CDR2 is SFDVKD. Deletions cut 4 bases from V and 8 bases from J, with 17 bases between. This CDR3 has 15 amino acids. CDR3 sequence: CATSDRNQMNHEQFF. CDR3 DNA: TGTGCCACCAGTGACCGCAACCAAATGAACCATGAGCAGTTCTTC.

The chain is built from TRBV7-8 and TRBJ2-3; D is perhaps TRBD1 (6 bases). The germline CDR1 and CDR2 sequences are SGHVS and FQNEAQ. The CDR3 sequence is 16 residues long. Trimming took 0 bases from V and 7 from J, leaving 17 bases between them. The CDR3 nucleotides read TGTGCCAGCAGCTTAGCGCAAGGGGGTCGGGTCTATACGCAGTATTTT. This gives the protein CASSLAQGGRVYTQYF.

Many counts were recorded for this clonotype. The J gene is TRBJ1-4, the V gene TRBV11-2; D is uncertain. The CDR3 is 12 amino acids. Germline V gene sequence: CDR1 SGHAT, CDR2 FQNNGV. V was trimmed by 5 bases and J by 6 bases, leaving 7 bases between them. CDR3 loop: CASSQVDEKLFF. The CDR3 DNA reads TGTGCCAGCAGCCAAGTGGATGAAAAACTGTTTTTT. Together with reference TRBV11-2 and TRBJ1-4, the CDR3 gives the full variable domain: EAGVAQSPRYKIIEKRQSVAFWCNPISGHATLYWYQQILGQGPKLLIQFQNNGVVDDSQLPKDRFSAERLKGVDSTLKIQPAKLEDSAVYLCASSQVDEKLFFGSGTQLSVL.

The CDR3 loop is CASSPFGNTEAFF. The DNA of the CDR3 is TGTGCCAGCAGCCCATTCGGGAACACTGAAGCTTTCTTT. The chain is built from TRBV7-3 and TRBJ1-1; D unclear. The germline V gene has CDR1 SGHTA and CDR2 FQGTGA. Trimming shortened V by 5 bases and J by 1 base, and 8 bases separated the two germline ends. CDR3 length: 13 residues.

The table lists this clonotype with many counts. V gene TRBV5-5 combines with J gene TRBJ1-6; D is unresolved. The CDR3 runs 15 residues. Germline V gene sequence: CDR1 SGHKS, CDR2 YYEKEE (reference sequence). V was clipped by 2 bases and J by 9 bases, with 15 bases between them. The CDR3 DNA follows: TGTGCCAGCAGCTTTGGCACACCCGCTGCTTCACCCCTCCACTTT. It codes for CASSFGTPAASPLHF.

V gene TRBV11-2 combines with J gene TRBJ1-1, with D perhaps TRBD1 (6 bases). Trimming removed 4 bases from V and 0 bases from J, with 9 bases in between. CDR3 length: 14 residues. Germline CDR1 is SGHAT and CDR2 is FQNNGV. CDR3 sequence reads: CASSSGTLNTEAFF. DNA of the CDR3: TGTGCCAGCAGCTCCGGGACACTGAACACTGAAGCTTTCTTT.

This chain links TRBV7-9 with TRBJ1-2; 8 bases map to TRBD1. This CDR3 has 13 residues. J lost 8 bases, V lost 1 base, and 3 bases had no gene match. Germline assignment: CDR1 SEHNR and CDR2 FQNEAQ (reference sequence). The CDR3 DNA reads TGTGCCAGCAGCTTAGTTGGACAGGGAGGCTACACCTTC. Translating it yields CASSLVGQGGYTF.

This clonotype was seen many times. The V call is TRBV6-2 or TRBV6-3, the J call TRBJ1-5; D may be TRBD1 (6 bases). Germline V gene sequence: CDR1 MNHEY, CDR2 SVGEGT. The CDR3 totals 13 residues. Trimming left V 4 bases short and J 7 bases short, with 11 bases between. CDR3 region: CASSSAGTQPQHF. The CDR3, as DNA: TGTGCCAGCAGTTCGGCAGGGACACAGCCCCAGCATTTT.

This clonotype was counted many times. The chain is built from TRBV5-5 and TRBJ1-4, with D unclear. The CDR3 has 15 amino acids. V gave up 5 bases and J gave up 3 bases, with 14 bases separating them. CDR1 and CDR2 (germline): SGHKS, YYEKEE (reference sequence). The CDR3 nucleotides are TGTGCCAGCAGGGCCTCCGAGGTTCCTAATGAAAAACTGTTTTTT. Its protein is CASRASEVPNEKLFF. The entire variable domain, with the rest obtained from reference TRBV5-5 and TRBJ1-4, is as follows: DAGVTQSPTHLIKTRGQQVTLRCSPISGHKSVSWYQQVLGQGPQFIFQYYEKEERGRGNFPDRFSARQFPNYSSELNVNALLLGDSALYLCASRASEVPNEKLFFGSGTQLSVL.

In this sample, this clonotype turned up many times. The CDR3 bases are TGTGCCGCCAAAGCCCAGGAAAACACCGGGGAGCTGTTTTTT. This encodes CAAKAQENTGELFF. The chain couples TRBV10-3 to TRBJ2-2; no firm D call. V was clipped by 11 bases and J by 2 bases, with 15 bases between them. CDR1 is ENHRY, CDR2 SYGVKD, per germline. The CDR3 is made up of 14 amino acids.

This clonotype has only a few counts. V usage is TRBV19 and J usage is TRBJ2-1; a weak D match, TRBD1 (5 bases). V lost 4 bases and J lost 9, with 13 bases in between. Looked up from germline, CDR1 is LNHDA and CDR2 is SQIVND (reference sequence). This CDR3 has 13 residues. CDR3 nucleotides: TGTGCCAGTAGTAGGGGCCTAAAGGGTGAGCAGTTCTTC. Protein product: CASSRGLKGEQFF.

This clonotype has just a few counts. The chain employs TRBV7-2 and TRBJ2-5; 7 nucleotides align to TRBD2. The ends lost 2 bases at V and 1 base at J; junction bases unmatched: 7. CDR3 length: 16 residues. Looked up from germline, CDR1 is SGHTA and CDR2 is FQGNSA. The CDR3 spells CASSLIPRGGQETQYF. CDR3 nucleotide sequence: TGTGCCAGCAGCTTAATCCCCCGCGGGGGCCAAGAGACCCAGTACTTC.

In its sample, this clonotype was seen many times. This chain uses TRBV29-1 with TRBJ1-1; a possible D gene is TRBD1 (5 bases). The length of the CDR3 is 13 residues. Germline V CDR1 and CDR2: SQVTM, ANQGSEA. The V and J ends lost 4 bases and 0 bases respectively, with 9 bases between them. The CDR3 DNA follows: TGCAGCGTTGTAGGGGAACTGAACACTGAAGCTTTCTTT. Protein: CSVVGELNTEAFF.

CDR3 protein: CASSKPGLDTDTQYF. The CDR3 DNA follows: TGTGCCAGCAGTAAACCGGGACTAGACACAGATACGCAGTATTTT. This chain uses TRBV6-6 with TRBJ2-3, with TRBD2 matching over 8 bases. This CDR3 contains 15 residues. The V and J ends lost 5 bases and 2 bases, in that order; junction bases with no gene match: 6. From germline, CDR1 is MNHNY and CDR2 SVGAGI (reference sequence).

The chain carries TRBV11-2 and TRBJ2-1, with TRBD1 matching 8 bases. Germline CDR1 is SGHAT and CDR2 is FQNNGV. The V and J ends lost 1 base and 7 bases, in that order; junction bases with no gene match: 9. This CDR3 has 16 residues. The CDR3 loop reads CASSLVSGTGMNEQFF. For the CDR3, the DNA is TGTGCCAGCAGCTTAGTGAGTGGGACAGGAATGAATGAGCAGTTCTTC.

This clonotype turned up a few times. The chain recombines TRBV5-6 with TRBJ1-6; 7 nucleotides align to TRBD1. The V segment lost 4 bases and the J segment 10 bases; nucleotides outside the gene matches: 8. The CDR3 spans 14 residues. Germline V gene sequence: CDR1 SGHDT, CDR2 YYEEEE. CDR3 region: CASSPRQGRSPLHF. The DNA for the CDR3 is TGTGCCAGCAGCCCCCGACAGGGACGGTCACCCCTCCACTTT.

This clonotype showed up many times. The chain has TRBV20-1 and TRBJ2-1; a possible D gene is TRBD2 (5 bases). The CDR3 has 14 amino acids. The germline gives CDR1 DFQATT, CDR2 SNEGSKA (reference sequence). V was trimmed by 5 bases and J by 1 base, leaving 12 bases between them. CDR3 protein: CSAAHWRSYNEQFF. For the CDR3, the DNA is TGCAGTGCTGCCCACTGGAGGTCCTACAATGAGCAGTTCTTC.

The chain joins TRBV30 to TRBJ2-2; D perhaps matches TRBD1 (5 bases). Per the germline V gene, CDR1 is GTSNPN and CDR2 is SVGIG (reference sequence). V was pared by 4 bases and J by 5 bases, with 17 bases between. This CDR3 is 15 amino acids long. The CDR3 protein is CAWNIKGIRTGELFF. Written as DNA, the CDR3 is TGTGCCTGGAATATAAAGGGGATCAGAACCGGGGAGCTGTTTTTT.

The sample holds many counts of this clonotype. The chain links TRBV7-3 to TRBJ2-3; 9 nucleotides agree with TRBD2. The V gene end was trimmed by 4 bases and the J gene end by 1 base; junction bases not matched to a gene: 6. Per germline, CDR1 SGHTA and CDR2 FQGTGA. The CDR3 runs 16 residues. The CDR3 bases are TGTGCCAGCAGCTCGACACTAGCGGGTGGCACAGATACGCAGTATTTT. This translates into CASSSTLAGGTDTQYF. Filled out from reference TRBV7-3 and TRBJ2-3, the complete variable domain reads GAGVSQTPSNKVTEKGKYVELRCDPISGHTALYWYRQSLGQGPEFLIYFQGTGAADDSGLPNDRFFAVRPEGSVSTLKIQRTERGDSAVYLCASSSTLAGGTDTQYFGPGTRLTVL.

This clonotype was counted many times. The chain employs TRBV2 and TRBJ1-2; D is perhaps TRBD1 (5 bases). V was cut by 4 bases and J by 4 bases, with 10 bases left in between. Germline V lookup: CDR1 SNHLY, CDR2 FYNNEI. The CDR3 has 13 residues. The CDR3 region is CASSAGGPYGYTF. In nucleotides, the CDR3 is TGTGCCAGCAGTGCGGGGGGACCCTATGGCTACACCTTC.

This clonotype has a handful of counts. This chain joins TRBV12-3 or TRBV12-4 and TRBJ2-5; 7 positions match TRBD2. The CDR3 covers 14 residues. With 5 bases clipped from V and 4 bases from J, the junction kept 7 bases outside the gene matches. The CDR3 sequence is CASSPAGVRETQYF. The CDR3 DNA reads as TGTGCCAGCAGTCCCGCGGGAGTTAGAGAGACCCAGTACTTC.

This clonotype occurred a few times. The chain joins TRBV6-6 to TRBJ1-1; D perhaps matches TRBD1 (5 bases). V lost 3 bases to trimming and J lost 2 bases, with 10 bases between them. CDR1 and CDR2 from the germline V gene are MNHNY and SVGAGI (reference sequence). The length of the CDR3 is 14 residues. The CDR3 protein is CASSYRDSNTEAFF. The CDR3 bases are TGTGCCAGCAGTTATCGTGACAGTAACACTGAAGCTTTCTTT.